Sequencing of this T cell receptor (beta chain) was carried out in a study of cytomegalovirus exposure and HLA in healthy donors. Overall study: Early released data had about 85 million unique TCRs, all coming from HLA-typed donors.

General observations from the study: For most TCR sequences rarity was the rule, although some public TCRs occurred in many donors.

This clone was seen a handful of times. The antigen is not known. The PCR employed 60 Vbeta primers together with 13 Jbeta primers. Sequencing was performed with immunoSEQ multiplex PCR; in TCRdb, only in-frame clones are kept and a portion is missing. The data contain fewer than 45,000 clones, approximately 76% of them singletons. The germline V gene encodes CDR1 WSHSY and CDR2 SAAADI. V lost 4 bases to trimming and J lost 9 bases; unmatched junction nucleotides: 19. The CDR3 runs 19 residues. The sample was PBMCs. This TCR was sampled from a woman aged 25 to 39 in good health and CMV-seropositive. The chain is built from TRBV10-2 and TRBJ2-1; 12 nucleotides match TRBD1. CDR3 in amino acids: CASSVTGQGASGVGGEQFF. The CDR3 bases are TGCGCCAGCAGTGTCACGGGACAGGGGGCCTCCGGGGTGGGTGGTGAGCAGTTCTTC.